Each of the 21 T cell receptor beta chains below was sequenced from the same sample in a study of post-analysis software for immune sequencing data (dated by TCRdb to the mid-2010s). What the authors observed across the whole study: Several TRBV segments, including TRBV5-6, TRBV5-1 and TRBV20-1, were significantly more frequent in patients than controls.

To prepare the library, PCR was applied. Sequenced using an Illumina HiSeq 2500. Unique molecular identifiers were incorporated into TCR beta cDNA libraries to reduce PCR and sequencing biases. TCRdb took the public reads, trimmed them with fastp at Q25, ran MiXCR for clone calling and kept in-frame beta chains. Every CDR3 protein is listed once, alongside the most common genes and DNA of its rows. The sample table shows hundreds of thousands of distinct CDR3 sequences, and less than 35% are seen once. Of the sample, around 0.55% falls within the top ten clones. No cognate antigen is known for these TCRs. The sample taken for sequencing was blood. The receptor source for this set is a girl between 5 and 17 years old with multiple sclerosis.

The table lists this clonotype with a few counts. The chain is built from TRBV29-1 and TRBJ2-3; no firm D call. The CDR3 is 14 residues long. CDR1 is SQVTM and CDR2 is ANQGSEA in the germline V gene. Deletions cut 6 bases from V and 0 bases from J, with 13 bases between. The CDR3 region has the DNA TGCAGCGTCACCCCATCTGGAAGCACAGATACGCAGTATTTT. It encodes CSVTPSGSTDTQYF.

This clonotype occurred a few times. This chain joins TRBV7-2 and TRBJ2-3, with 14 nucleotides matching TRBD2. The CDR3 extends over 15 amino acids. Germline loops: CDR1 SGHTA, CDR2 FQGNSA. The trim removed 9 bases at V and 8 bases at J, leaving 10 bases unmatched. The CDR3 sequence: CASQRLAGGPGTQYF. The CDR3 region has the DNA TGTGCCAGTCAGAGACTAGCGGGGGGGCCCGGTACGCAGTATTTT.

This chain connects TRBV19 to TRBJ1-6; D uncertain. Germline assignment: CDR1 LNHDA and CDR2 SQIVND (reference sequence). Trimming took 6 bases from V and 0 from J, leaving 9 bases between them. The CDR3 has 15 amino acids. The CDR3 region has the DNA TGTGCCAGTAGCGAGGGTGACTCCTATAATTCACCCCTCCACTTT. This codes for CASSEGDSYNSPLHF.

Of note for this clonotype: A read error may explain this, as a much larger clone is one base away. This chain uses TRBV12-3 or TRBV12-4 with TRBJ1-6; D ambiguous. This CDR3 is 12 amino acids long. The ends were cut back, 3 bases at V and 8 bases at J, with 5 bases in the middle. CDR3 DNA: TGTGCCAGCAGTTTTACGGATTCACCCCTCCACTTT. It yields the protein CASSFTDSPLHF.

In its sample, this clonotype was seen a few times. The chain has TRBV18 and TRBJ2-1; D may match TRBD1 or TRBD2 (5 bases each). In germline, CDR1 is KGHSH, CDR2 LQKENI. V gave up 3 bases and J gave up 8 bases, with 17 bases separating them. The CDR3 is 15 amino acids. CDR3 coding DNA: TGTGCCAGCTCACCTAGGGGCCCCCCCGGGGATGAGCAGTTCTTC. Its translation is CASSPRGPPGDEQFF.

This clonotype turned up a few times. The V and J genes are TRBV28 and TRBJ2-4; unclear D gene. The CDR3 consists of 13 residues. The germline V gene has CDR1 MDHEN and CDR2 SYDVKM. Trimming stripped 6 bases from V and 8 bases from J, with 14 bases between. The CDR3 nucleotides are TGTGCCAGCAGATTTCCAGGTCTGCACATTCAGTACTTC. Translation gives CASRFPGLHIQYF.

The chain uses TRBV5-1 and TRBJ2-1; 8 bases map to TRBD1. Germline V gene sequence: CDR1 SGHRS, CDR2 YFSETQ. The CDR3 covers 15 residues. The trim removed 3 bases at V and 7 bases at J, leaving 9 bases unmatched. The CDR3: CASSWTDREENEQFF. The CDR3 DNA reads TGCGCCAGCAGCTGGACGGACAGGGAAGAAAATGAGCAGTTCTTC.

The chain joins TRBV11-2 to TRBJ2-3; D tentatively reads TRBD1 or TRBD2 (5 bases each). Trimming removed 5 bases from V and 5 bases from J, with 14 bases in between. Looked up from germline, CDR1 is SGHAT and CDR2 is FQNNGV. The CDR3 is 14 amino acids. The CDR3 loop reads CASSPPLGEDTQYF. CDR3 coding DNA: TGTGCCAGCAGCCCACCCCTGGGGGAAGATACGCAGTATTTT.

This clonotype occurred many times. The genes are TRBV12-3 or TRBV12-4 and TRBJ2-1, with 8 bases fitting TRBD2. This CDR3 contains 15 residues. V dropped 9 bases and J dropped 5; count of bases not matched to a gene: 12. CDR3 nucleotide sequence: TGTGCCAGTCGCCAAGCGGGAGCTCGTCACAATGAGCAGTTCTTC. Translated: CASRQAGARHNEQFF.

A few counts support this clonotype. The rearrangement links TRBV13 to TRBJ2-5; 13 bases are shared with TRBD2. The end of the DNA is better explained by TRBJ2-7, so the J call may be wrong. Germline V gene data show CDR1 as PRHDT and CDR2 as FYEKMQ (reference sequence). The CDR3 consists of 16 residues. The CDR3 sequence: CASSATLGLAGDEQYF. CDR3 sequence (DNA): TGTGCCAGCAGTGCCACCTTAGGACTAGCGGGAGACGAGCAGTACTTC.

This clonotype was counted only a few times. CDR3 protein: CASSVAAGGPYEQYF. In DNA, the CDR3 is TGTGCCAGCAGCGTAGCGGCGGGAGGGCCTTACGAGCAGTACTTC. The chain joins TRBV9 to TRBJ2-7; TRBD2 agrees at 9 bases. The length of the CDR3 is 15 residues. After removal of 0 bases from V and 4 bases from J, the junction contained 5 bases not matched to a gene. Germline CDR1 reads SGDLS; CDR2 reads YYNGEE.

A word on this clonotype: This may come from a read error, since a much larger clone is one base off. The chain is built from TRBV7-9 and TRBJ2-7; D gene unclear. V was trimmed by 2 bases and J by 2 bases, leaving 4 bases between them. The germline gives CDR1 SEHNR, CDR2 FQNEAQ (reference sequence). The CDR3 runs to 12 residues. CDR3 residues: CASSLKAYEQYF. The CDR3 coding sequence is TGTGCCAGCAGCTTAAAGGCCTACGAGCAGTACTTC. Using reference TRBV7-9 and TRBJ2-7 for the parts outside the CDR3, the full variable domain is DTGVSQNPRHKITKRGQNVTFRCDPISEHNRLYWYRQTLGQGPEFLTYFQNEAQLEKSRLLSDRFSAERPKGSFSTLEIQRTEQGDSAMYLCASSLKAYEQYFGPGTRLTVT.

The J gene is TRBJ1-5, the V gene TRBV28; the D is unclear. Germline V CDR1 and CDR2: MDHEN, SYDVKM. This CDR3 has 15 residues. V lost 5 bases and J lost 2, with 13 bases in between. In DNA, the CDR3 is TGTGCCAGCAGTCCTCCCGCCTGGGGCAATCAGCCCCAGCATTTT. It encodes CASSPPAWGNQPQHF.

V and J are TRBV20-1 and TRBJ1-5; D is perhaps TRBD1 (6 bases). Trimming took off 2 bases at V and 6 bases at J, with 20 bases between the two ends. This CDR3 contains 16 residues. Per the germline V gene, CDR1 is DFQATT and CDR2 is SNEGSKA (reference sequence). CDR3 sequence: CSARRAGETRGQPQHF. CDR3 sequence (DNA): TGCAGTGCTAGACGGGCAGGGGAGACCCGAGGTCAGCCCCAGCATTTT.

Only a few counts were recorded for this clonotype. The genes are TRBV2 and TRBJ2-7; no clear D. Deletions cut 6 bases from V and 1 base from J, with 13 bases between. This CDR3 has 14 amino acids. Germline lookup yields CDR1 SNHLY and CDR2 FYNNEI. The CDR3 nucleotides are TGTGCCAGCAGCCTCCCTCCACCGTCCTACGAGCAGTACTTC. Protein product: CASSLPPPSYEQYF.

This clonotype has more than one count but fewer than ten. The gene calls are TRBV29-1 and TRBJ2-3; D uncertain. CDR1 SQVTM and CDR2 ANQGSEA come from the germline V gene. The CDR3 is made up of 13 amino acids. The V end was cut by 6 bases, the J end by 3 bases, with 13 bases between. The CDR3 coding sequence is TGCAGCGTCGAGAGGTCACAGACAGATACGCAGTATTTT. It specifies CSVERSQTDTQYF.

The genes are TRBV10-3 and TRBJ1-2; 7 nucleotides agree with TRBD1. The CDR3 consists of 14 residues. The V segment lost 6 bases and the J segment 6 bases; nucleotides outside the gene matches: 10. Per germline, CDR1 ENHRY and CDR2 SYGVKD. The CDR3 reads CAIREDARGDGYTF. The CDR3 nucleotides read TGTGCCATCAGGGAGGATGCCAGGGGGGATGGCTACACCTTC.

This clonotype has more than one count but fewer than ten. This chain connects TRBV20-1 to TRBJ2-5; the match to TRBD2 covers 9 bases. J lost 11 bases, V lost 3 bases, and 10 bases had no gene match. The CDR3 is 13 residues long. Germline CDR1 DFQATT, CDR2 SNEGSKA (reference sequence). CDR3 loop: CSARPLEREEQYF. The DNA of the CDR3 is TGCAGTGCTAGGCCCCTCGAGCGGGAGGAGCAGTACTTC.

This chain links TRBV29-1 with TRBJ1-5; the D is unclear. Trimming pared 6 bases from V and 7 bases from J, leaving 13 bases between. The length of the CDR3 is 12 residues. Germline CDR1 and CDR2: SQVTM and ANQGSEA. The CDR3 sequence: CSVPRGSQPQHF. Written as DNA, the CDR3 is TGCAGCGTCCCTCGGGGAAGCCAGCCCCAGCATTTT.

The chain uses TRBV6-5 and TRBJ2-3; TRBD1 is a possible D gene (6 bases). The CDR3 is made up of 11 amino acids. The V gene lost 6 bases and the J gene lost 8 bases, with 9 bases spanning the gap. Germline V gene data show CDR1 as MNHEY and CDR2 as SVGAGI. Here the CDR3 reads CASSRGPTQYF. CDR3 in DNA: TGTGCCAGCAGCAGGGGTCCTACGCAGTATTTT.

A few counts support this clonotype. The chain combines TRBV15 with TRBJ2-6; D is ambiguous. The CDR3 is 17 residues long. Trimming cost V 0 bases and J 4 bases, with 13 bases left between them. Germline CDR1 LNHNV, CDR2 YYDKDF (reference sequence). The CDR3 spells CATSRDSAALGANVLTF. CDR3 coding DNA: TGTGCCACCAGCAGAGATTCGGCGGCCCTCGGGGCCAACGTCCTGACTTTC.